Shown below are 16 T cell receptor beta chains from a single sample sequenced in a study of blood T cell repertoires in COVID-19 (dated by TCRdb to about 2020). The method behind the library was the immunoSEQ multiplex PCR assay. This immuneACCESS table, as held by TCRdb, lists in-frame sequences with V and J called but not all clones. Of the missing ones, under half trace to an unresolved V gene in checked studies; the others have no known cause. The sample data list over 150,000 clones, and about 87% of these were observed just once. The ten largest clones represent 3% to 4% of the sample. Material: peripheral blood. Every receptor here comes from an older woman who had recovered from COVID-19.

The chain couples TRBV5-1 to TRBJ2-5; 8 bases match TRBD1. This CDR3 has 15 amino acids. Trimming at V came to 2 bases and at J to 3 bases, leaving 6 bases not matched to a gene. Germline loops: CDR1 SGHRS, CDR2 YFSETQ. The CDR3 DNA follows: TGCGCCAGCAGCTTCCTTCAGACAGGGGAAGAGACCCAGTACTTC. It yields the protein CASSFLQTGEETQYF.

In its sample, this clone was seen a few times. The rearrangement links TRBV7-9 to TRBJ2-1, with D tentatively TRBD2 (6 bases). CDR1 and CDR2 (germline): SEHNR, FQNEAQ (reference sequence). This CDR3 is built from 14 residues. The ends were cut back, 2 bases at V and 6 bases at J, with 11 bases in the middle. This CDR3 reads CASSLQSGRNEQFF. The DNA of the CDR3 is TGTGCCAGCAGCTTACAGAGCGGGCGCAATGAGCAGTTCTTC.

J is TRBJ2-7 and V is TRBV12-3 or TRBV12-4; 7 bases match TRBD1. This CDR3 comprises 12 residues. V trimming: 6 bases; J trimming: 2 bases; junction bases outside the gene matches: 1. The CDR3 bases are TGTGCCAGCAGCGGGACAGCCTACGAGCAGTACTTC. Amino acids: CASSGTAYEQYF.

CDR3 sequence: CSASLGLRGYTF. The CDR3 bases are TGCAGTGCTAGTTTAGGACTTCGTGGCTACACCTTC. The chain carries TRBV20-1 and TRBJ1-2; D not certain. In germline, CDR1 is DFQATT, CDR2 SNEGSKA (reference sequence). V was shortened by 3 bases and J by 7 bases, with 12 bases between the two germline ends. The CDR3 extends over 12 amino acids.

This clone is a singleton in its sample. The rearrangement uses TRBV3-1 (or the pseudogene TRBV3-2) and TRBJ2-2; the D is unclear. This CDR3 is 17 amino acids long. From germline, CDR1 is LGHDT and CDR2 YNNKEL (reference sequence). Deletions cut 1 base from V and 0 bases from J, with 12 bases between. CDR3 in DNA: TGTGCCAGCAGCCAAGCGCGATCCCGGTCGAACACCGGGGAGCTGTTTTTT. Its protein is CASSQARSRSNTGELFF.

The J gene is TRBJ2-4, the V gene TRBV9; 12 bases fit TRBD2. From germline, CDR1 is SGDLS and CDR2 YYNGEE. V shed 4 bases, J shed 3 bases, and the junction held 11 bases outside the gene matches. The CDR3 is 18 residues long. In DNA form, the CDR3 reads TGTGCCAGCAGCCTTTCTAGCGGGGGGGTGTCCTTCAAAAACATTCAGTACTTC. As protein: CASSLSSGGVSFKNIQYF.

The sample holds one count of this clone. The rearrangement joins TRBV9 to TRBJ2-1; 9 bases line up with TRBD2. The length of the CDR3 is 14 residues. The V gene end was trimmed by 3 bases and the J gene end by 9 bases; junction bases not matched to a gene: 7. In germline, CDR1 is SGDLS, CDR2 YYNGEE. The DNA of the CDR3 is TGTGCCAGCAGCGCGAGAGGTAGCGGGGGTGAGCAGTTCTTC. Translated: CASSARGSGGEQFF.

This clone appeared once. The chain combines TRBV28 with TRBJ1-4; D is unresolved. Germline CDR1 reads MDHEN; CDR2 reads SYDVKM. Trimming pared 2 bases from V and 4 bases from J, leaving 20 bases between. The CDR3 runs to 18 residues. The CDR3 nucleotides read TGTGCCAGCAGTTTAAGATTACGCCAGGCTCTCTATAATGAAAAACTGTTTTTT. Amino acid sequence: CASSLRLRQALYNEKLFF.

This chain joins TRBV19 and TRBJ2-7, with 7 bases that match TRBD1. The germline V gene encodes CDR1 LNHDA and CDR2 SQIVND (reference sequence). This CDR3 region has 15 residues. The V gene end was trimmed by 2 bases and the J gene end by 5 bases; junction bases not matched to a gene: 9. The CDR3 reads CASSIRETGTNEQYF. As DNA, the CDR3 is TGTGCCAGTAGTATACGTGAGACAGGGACAAACGAGCAGTACTTC. Combining the CDR3 with reference TRBV19 and TRBJ2-7 gives the whole variable domain DGGITQSPKYLFRKEGQNVTLSCEQNLNHDAMYWYRQDPGQGLRLIYYSQIVNDFQKGDIAEGYSVSREKKESFPLTVTSAQKNPTAFYLCASSIRETGTNEQYFGPGTRLTVT.

The table lists this clone with a count of one. The rearrangement joins TRBV6-5 to TRBJ1-2, with 10 bases aligning to TRBD1. Germline assignment: CDR1 MNHEY and CDR2 SVGAGI. V was pared by 8 bases and J by 7 bases, with 10 bases of the junction left unmatched. The CDR3 covers 14 residues. In nucleotides, the CDR3 is TGTGCCAGCGGTAAATTGGGACAGGGGTTTGGCTACACCTTC. It yields the protein CASGKLGQGFGYTF.

The chain carries TRBV28 and TRBJ1-1; the D is unclear. The CDR3 sequence is 12 residues long. In germline, CDR1 is MDHEN, CDR2 SYDVKM. V was shortened by 5 bases and J by 2 bases, with 6 bases between the two germline ends. This CDR3 is CASSAGNTEAFF. The CDR3 bases are TGTGCCAGCAGTGCGGGAAACACTGAAGCTTTCTTT.

The chain joins TRBV9 to TRBJ1-6; tentative D call: TRBD1 (6 bases). The CDR3 extends over 18 amino acids. V was shortened by 4 bases and J by 5 bases, with 22 bases between the two germline ends. Per germline, CDR1 SGDLS and CDR2 YYNGEE. CDR3 sequence: CASSPGTGTQTDNSPLHF. For the CDR3, the DNA is TGTGCCAGCAGCCCAGGAACCGGGACACAAACAGATAATTCACCCCTCCACTTT.

V is TRBV6-1 and J is TRBJ2-3; 8 nucleotides match TRBD2. There are 16 residues in the CDR3. The V segment lost 4 bases and the J segment 2 bases; nucleotides outside the gene matches: 8. Per germline, CDR1 MNHNS and CDR2 SASEGT. The CDR3 DNA sequence: TGTGCCAGCAGTGGGAGGACTAGCTCATCCACAGATACGCAGTATTTT. Residues: CASSGRTSSSTDTQYF.

The V gene is TRBV6-5, the J gene TRBJ2-7, with D perhaps TRBD2 (6 bases). Trimming removed 5 bases from V and 4 bases from J, with 18 bases in between. This CDR3 has 15 amino acids. Germline values: CDR1 MNHEY, CDR2 SVGAGI. The chain's CDR3 is CASSPRGYLLYEQYF. In DNA form, the CDR3 reads TGTGCCAGCAGTCCTCGGGGGTACCTCTTGTACGAGCAGTACTTC.

The CDR3 sequence is CASRMTEGSGYGYTF. DNA of the CDR3: TGCGCCAGCAGGATGACGGAAGGATCGGGCTATGGCTACACCTTC. V usage is TRBV5-1 and J usage is TRBJ1-2; D not certain. The CDR3 has 15 amino acids. The V and J ends lost 5 bases and 4 bases respectively, with 18 bases between them. The germline V gene has CDR1 SGHRS and CDR2 YFSETQ.

The genes are TRBV24-1 and TRBJ2-3, with D tentatively TRBD1 (7 bases). The V end was cut by 4 bases, the J end by 4 bases, with 14 bases between. CDR3 length equals 15 residues. Germline lookup yields CDR1 KGHDR and CDR2 SFDVKD. CDR3 residues: CATSDPEGAADTQYF. CDR3 nucleotides: TGTGCCACCAGTGACCCGGAGGGGGCAGCAGATACGCAGTATTTT.